This record concerns one T cell receptor beta chain sequence. This clonotype appeared many times. What antigen it recognizes has not been identified. Base-call qualities are not available, and no considerably larger clone is one nucleotide away. Receptor amplification or capture employed 5' RACE. Data came from an Illumina HiSeq 2000. A universal primer binding site was added through template switching, and the final cDNA carried a unique molecular identifier so that TCR cDNA molecules could be counted accurately. Specific primers in the conserved constant-segment region were used to synthesize first-strand cDNA for TCR alpha and beta chains. To control for contamination, every cDNA library was double barcoded, receiving both a SMART-Mk sample barcode and Illumina barcodes. TruSeq adapter sequences along with Illumina sample barcodes were introduced in two successive PCR steps. The Illumina HiSeq platform was used with custom primers to sequence TCR alpha and beta cDNA libraries. Per the original workflow: Unique molecular identifiers were extracted from raw reads with MiGEC, and CDR3 positions were determined with MiXCR. For each individual, recombination models were inferred using an EM algorithm with the repgenHMM and IGoR tools. Shared clonotypes were analyzed with the tcR package in R, and sharing was normalized by the product of cloneset sizes. To study raw recombination without the effects of thymic and clonal selection, out-of-frame nonproductive sequences were analyzed. TCRdb passed the public sequencing reads through fastp at Q25 and MiXCR, retaining productive beta sequences. Identical CDR3 protein sequences are pooled into one entry, listed with their most common genes and DNA. These V and J calls rely on TCRdb rather than the paper's analysis. For this sample there are roughly 720,000 distinct CDR3 sequences; about 20% appear just once. Of the sample, around 12% is held by the ten largest clones.

The record originates from a study of identical twins (dated by TCRdb to 2016 to 2017). For the study in its entirety: The study deep-sequenced TCR alpha and beta repertoires from monozygotic twins, unrelated adults of various ages and cord blood to test whether fetal clonotypes persist. To rule out contamination, the twin experiments were replicated at different times with different library preparation protocols.

Broader findings and caveats from the paper: Fewer insertions were carried by abundant cord blood beta clonotypes; a weaker similar trend was observed in young adult naive repertoires, while no such trend was observed in memory repertoires. In monozygotic twins, out-of-frame TCR alpha sharing was systematically underestimated by recombination models, although the models agreed with sharing between unrelated individuals. In beta out-of-frame sequences, excess twin sharing was weaker, because having fewer shared sequences lowered the signal-to-noise ratio. Zero-insertion analyses could be partly confounded by invariant T cells such as MAIT and iNKT, though diverse VJ usage argued against such confounding for most clonotypes. Because the same donors could not be followed over many years, conclusions were based on cross-sectional statistical analysis. Out-of-frame TCR alpha sequences shared between twins showed an excess of low generation-probability sequences compared with coincidental sharing between unrelated individuals.

There are 15 amino acids in the CDR3, from cysteine to phenylalanine inclusive. Only the CDR3 DNA stays, 45 bases, in frame from base 1. The germline V gene encodes CDR1 MRHNA and CDR2 SNTAGT. The germline V and J ends show losses of 3 bases and 4 bases respectively, and no gene match explains 6 bases of the junction. All donors were healthy Caucasians. Three pairs of female monozygotic twins, all aged about 18 to 29 years, made up the twin cohort. RNA for TCR libraries was isolated from peripheral blood mononuclear cells. These data were also filed under a second study, of T cells expressing NK-cell markers. Looking at the second paper: In sorted CD3+CD56+NKG2C+, CD3+CD56+NKG2C- and CD3+CD56-NKG2C+ T-cell subsets from 7 or 8 donors, TCR beta-chain repertoires were profiled. Among the eight sequenced donors, seven were HCMV-seropositive and one was HCMV-seronegative. To restrict sorting to alphabetaTCR-expressing T cells, an anti-gammadeltaTCR antibody was added in several experiments. For five or six donors, the dominant CD3+CD56+NKG2C+ clonotypes were among the top 10 CD8+ clonotypes and accounted for 1.0-7.0% of CD8+ T cells. Those dominant clonotypes were again the most abundant among CD3+CD56-NKG2C+ cells in a few donors, at roughly 25-65%. Whether the expanded NKG2C-expressing T cell clones were specific for HCMV antigens was left unclear. All eight donors whose samples were sequenced were randomly selected healthy volunteers, three of them men and five women. HCMV-specific IgG was detected in serum with a commercial ELISA kit to determine HCMV serostatus. For a handful of donors, unsorted PBMC were also used to sequence bulk peripheral blood T-cell repertoires. MIGEC handled demultiplexing of the reads and grouping by UMI, while MiTCR was used to assemble and quantify clonotypes. Only TCR cDNA sequences supported by at least two reads were kept to exclude erroneous sequences. The tcR package was used for downstream repertoire analysis, and clonotypes were matched between fractions using CDR3 nucleotide sequence together with V segment. VDJmatch was used to annotate antigen specificity against VDJdb, with one amino acid substitution allowed in CDR3.

Sequencing was performed on PBMCs. The V and J genes are TRBV6-4 and TRBJ2-3; 8 bases in the junction line up with TRBD2. The TCR originated in a woman younger than 35 in good health. The CDR3 protein sequence reads: CASSEVAGRSDTQYF. The DNA reads as follows: TGTGCCAGCAGTGAGGTAGCGGGGAGGTCAGATACGCAGTATTTT.